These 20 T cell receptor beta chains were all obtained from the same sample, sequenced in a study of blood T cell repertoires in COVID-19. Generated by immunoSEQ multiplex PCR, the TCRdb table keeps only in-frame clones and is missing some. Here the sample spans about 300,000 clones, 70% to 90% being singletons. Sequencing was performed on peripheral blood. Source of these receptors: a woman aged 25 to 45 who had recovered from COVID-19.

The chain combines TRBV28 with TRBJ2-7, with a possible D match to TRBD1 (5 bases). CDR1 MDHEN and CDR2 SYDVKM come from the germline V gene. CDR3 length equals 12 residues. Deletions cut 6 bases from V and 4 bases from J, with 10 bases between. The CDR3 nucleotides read TGTGCCAGCAGACCGGACACGTACGAGCAGTACTTC. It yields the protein CASRPDTYEQYF.

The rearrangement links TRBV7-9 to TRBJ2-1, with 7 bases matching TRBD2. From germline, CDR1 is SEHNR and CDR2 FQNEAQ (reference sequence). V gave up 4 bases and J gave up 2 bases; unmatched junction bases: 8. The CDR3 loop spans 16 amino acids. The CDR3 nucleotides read TGTGCCAGCAGCTCGCCCGGGACTAAACCCTACAATGAGCAGTTCTTC. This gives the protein CASSSPGTKPYNEQFF.

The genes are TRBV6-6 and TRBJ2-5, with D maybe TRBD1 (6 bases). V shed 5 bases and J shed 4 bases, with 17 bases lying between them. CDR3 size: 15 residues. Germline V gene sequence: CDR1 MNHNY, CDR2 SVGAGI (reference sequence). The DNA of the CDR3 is TGTGCCAGCAGTCTAGGGACACCGGGTACAGAGACCCAGTACTTC. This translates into CASSLGTPGTETQYF.

The DNA of the CDR3 is TGTGCCAGTAGTAGGGGGCAGCAAATGAACACTGAAGCTTTCTTT. Amino acids: CASSRGQQMNTEAFF. V and J are TRBV19 and TRBJ1-1, with D possibly matching TRBD1 (6 bases). Trimming shortened V by 4 bases and J by 0 bases, and 12 bases separated the two germline ends. CDR1 LNHDA and CDR2 SQIVND come from the germline V gene (reference sequence). CDR3 length: 15 amino acids.

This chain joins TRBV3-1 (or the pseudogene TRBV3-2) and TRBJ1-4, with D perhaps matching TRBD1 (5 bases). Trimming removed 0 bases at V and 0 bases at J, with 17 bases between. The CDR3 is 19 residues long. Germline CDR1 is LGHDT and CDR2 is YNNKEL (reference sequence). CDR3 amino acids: CASSQDSYRHSATNEKLFF. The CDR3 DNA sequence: TGTGCCAGCAGCCAAGATAGTTACAGGCATTCTGCAACTAATGAAAAACTGTTTTTT.

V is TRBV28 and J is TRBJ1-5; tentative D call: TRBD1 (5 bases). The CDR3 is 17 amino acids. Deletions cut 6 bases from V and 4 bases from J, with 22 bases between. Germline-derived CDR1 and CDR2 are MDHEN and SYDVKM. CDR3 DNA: TGTGCCAGCAGCTCCCTGAGGAACAGGTTCTTAAATCAGCCCCAGCATTTT. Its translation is CASSSLRNRFLNQPQHF.

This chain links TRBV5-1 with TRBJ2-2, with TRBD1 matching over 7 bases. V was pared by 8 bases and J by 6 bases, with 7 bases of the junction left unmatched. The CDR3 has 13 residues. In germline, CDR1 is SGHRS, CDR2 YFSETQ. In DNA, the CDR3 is TGCGCCAGTCGATCAGGGGGTTCCGGGGAGCTGTTTTTT. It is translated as CASRSGGSGELFF. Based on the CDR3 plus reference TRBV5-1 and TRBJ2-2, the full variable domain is KAGVTQTPRYLIKTRGQQVTLSCSPISGHRSVSWYQQTPGQGLQFLFEYFSETQRNKGNFPGRFSGRQFSNSRSEMNVSTLELGDSALYLCASRSGGSGELFFGEGSRLTVL.

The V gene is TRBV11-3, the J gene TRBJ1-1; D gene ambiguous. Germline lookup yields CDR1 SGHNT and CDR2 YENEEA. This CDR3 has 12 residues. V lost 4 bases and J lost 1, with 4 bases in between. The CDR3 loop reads CASSSGNTEAFF. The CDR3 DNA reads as TGTGCCAGCAGCTCGGGGAACACTGAAGCTTTCTTT.

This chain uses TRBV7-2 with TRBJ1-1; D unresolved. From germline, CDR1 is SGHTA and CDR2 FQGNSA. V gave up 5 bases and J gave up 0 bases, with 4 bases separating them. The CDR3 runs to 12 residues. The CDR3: CASSRVNTEAFF. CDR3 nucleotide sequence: TGTGCCAGCAGCCGGGTGAACACTGAAGCTTTCTTT.

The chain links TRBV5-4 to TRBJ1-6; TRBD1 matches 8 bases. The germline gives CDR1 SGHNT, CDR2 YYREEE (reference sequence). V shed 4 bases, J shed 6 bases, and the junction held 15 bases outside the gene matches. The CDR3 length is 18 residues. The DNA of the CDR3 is TGTGCCAGCAGCCCCCTGCCCCGGGCAGGGGGCACTAATTCACCCCTCCACTTT. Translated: CASSPLPRAGGTNSPLHF.

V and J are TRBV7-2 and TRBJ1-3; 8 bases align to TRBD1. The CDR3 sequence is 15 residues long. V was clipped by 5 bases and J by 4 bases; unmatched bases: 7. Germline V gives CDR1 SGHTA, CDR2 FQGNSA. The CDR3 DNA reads TGTGCCAGCAGCCCTCGGACAGGGACAGGAAACACCATATATTTT. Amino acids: CASSPRTGTGNTIYF.

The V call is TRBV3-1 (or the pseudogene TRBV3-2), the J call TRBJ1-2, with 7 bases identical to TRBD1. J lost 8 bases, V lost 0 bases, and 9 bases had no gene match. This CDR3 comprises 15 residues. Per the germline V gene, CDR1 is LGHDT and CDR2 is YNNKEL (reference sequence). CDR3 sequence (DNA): TGTGCCAGCAGCCAAGATTTCAGGGGGGCGCAAGGCTACACCTTC. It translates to CASSQDFRGAQGYTF.

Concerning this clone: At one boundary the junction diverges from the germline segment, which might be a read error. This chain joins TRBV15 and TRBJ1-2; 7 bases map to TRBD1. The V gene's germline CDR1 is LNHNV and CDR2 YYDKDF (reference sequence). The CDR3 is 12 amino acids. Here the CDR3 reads CATSRDRQGFAF. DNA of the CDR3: TGTGCCACCAGCAGAGATCGACAGGGTTTTGCCTTC.

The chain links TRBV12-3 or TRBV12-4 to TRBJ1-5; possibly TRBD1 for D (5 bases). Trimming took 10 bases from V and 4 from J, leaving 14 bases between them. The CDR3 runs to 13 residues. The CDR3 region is CATVRTSNQPQHF. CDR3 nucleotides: TGTGCCACGGTCCGGACATCTAATCAGCCCCAGCATTTT.

DNA for the CDR3: TGTGCCAGCAGCTTTTTTCCGTTGAGCTCTGGAAACACCATATATTTT. It is translated as CASSFFPLSSGNTIYF. This rearrangement joins TRBV5-6 to TRBJ1-3; D call uncertain. CDR1 is SGHDT and CDR2 is YYEEEE in the germline V gene. Trimming took off 2 bases at V and 0 bases at J, with 12 bases between the two ends. The CDR3 contains 16 residues.

This CDR3 is CASRPPGLYEQYF. The CDR3 DNA is TGTGCCAGCAGACCTCCGGGACTATACGAGCAGTACTTC. The rearrangement uses TRBV6-5 and TRBJ2-7; 7 nucleotides match TRBD2. Germline V lookup: CDR1 MNHEY, CDR2 SVGAGI. The trim removed 6 bases at V and 4 bases at J, leaving 6 bases unmatched. The CDR3 totals 13 residues.

The CDR3 spells CAWSVGQINSPLHF. Written as DNA, the CDR3 is TGTGCCTGGAGTGTAGGACAGATAAATTCACCCCTCCACTTT. This chain uses TRBV30 with TRBJ1-6; the D gene is possibly TRBD1 (6 bases). The V and J ends lost 0 bases and 7 bases respectively, with 10 bases between them. The CDR3 covers 14 residues. Germline values: CDR1 GTSNPN, CDR2 SVGIG (reference sequence).

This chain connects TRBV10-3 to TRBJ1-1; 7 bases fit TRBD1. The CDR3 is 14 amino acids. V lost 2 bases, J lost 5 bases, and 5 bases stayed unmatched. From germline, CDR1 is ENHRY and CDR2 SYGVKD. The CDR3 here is CAISEEGAETEAFF. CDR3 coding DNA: TGTGCCATCAGTGAGGAGGGGGCGGAAACTGAAGCTTTCTTT.

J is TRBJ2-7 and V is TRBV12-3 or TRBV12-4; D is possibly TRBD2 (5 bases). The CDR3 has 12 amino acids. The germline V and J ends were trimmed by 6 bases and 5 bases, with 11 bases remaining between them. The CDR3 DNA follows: TGTGCCAGCAGCCTCGCGGGTGACGAGCAGTACTTC. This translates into CASSLAGDEQYF.

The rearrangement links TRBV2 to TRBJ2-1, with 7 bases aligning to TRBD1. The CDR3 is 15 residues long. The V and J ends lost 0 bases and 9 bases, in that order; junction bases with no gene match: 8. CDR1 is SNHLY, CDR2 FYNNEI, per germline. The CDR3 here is CASSEAPRGPSEQFF. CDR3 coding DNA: TGTGCCAGCAGTGAAGCCCCGAGGGGGCCCAGTGAGCAGTTCTTC.